This T cell receptor beta chain stems from a study of shared clonotypes between healthy human individuals. CD45RO negativity and positive selection for CCR7 defined naive CD8 cells, a population that excluded terminally differentiated effector memory CD45RA+ cells. With 2 bases removed from V and 3 bases from J, the gap between germline ends came to 10 bases. Germline V gene data show CDR1 as ENHRY and CDR2 as SYGVKD. The CDR3 has 15 residues. The repertoire was sequenced with immunoSEQ multiplex PCR; TCRdb's copy has only in-frame clones and lacks some. This table holds roughly 2 million clones, around 96% found once.

The receptor was isolated from a man aged 18-30 years in good health. The sample taken for sequencing was naive CD8+ T cells sorted from blood. The chain links TRBV10-3 to TRBJ2-2; D is ambiguous. The CDR3 DNA sequence: TGTGCCATCAGTGAGGGCGTCCAGGACACCGGGGAGCTGTTTTTT. Amino acid sequence: CAISEGVQDTGELFF.